The clone carrying this T cell receptor (beta chain) has more than one count but fewer than ten. Its antigen is still unknown. In germline, CDR1 is MNHNY, CDR2 SVGAGI (reference sequence). The CDR3 runs 17 residues. Trimming removed 0 bases at V and 4 bases at J, with 17 bases between. Via MiXCR, TCRdb re-called the reads, giving one row per CDR3 protein. The sample lists approximately 15,000 distinct CDR3 sequences; roughly 21% were seen once. The sample belongs to a study of liver allograft versus peripheral blood T cells. Looking at the study overall: Blood and transplanted-liver T cell receptor repertoires from recipients were compared. Study-level points and caveats: Intra-allograft T cell receptor repertoires in the liver reportedly differed from peripheral blood repertoires.

The J gene is TRBJ2-3, the V gene TRBV6-6; weak D call: TRBD2 (6 bases). This sequence was found in a human patient who had a liver transplant. Some T cells may possibly be graft donor cells. The CDR3 spells CASSYSRGGSNPDTQYF. As DNA, the CDR3 is TGTGCCAGCAGTTACTCGCGGGGCGGTTCAAACCCAGATACGCAGTATTTT.